The 14 T cell receptor beta chains presented below share a single source sample, sequenced in a study of immune evolution from preneoplasia to lung adenocarcinoma. The data were produced by immunoSEQ multiplex PCR, yet TCRdb's version contains in-frame clones alone and is incomplete. This table has more than 4,000 clones, over 60% appearing once. The sample consisted of FFPE adjacent normal lung tissue. These receptors originate from a person aged 60 to 80 with lung adenocarcinoma.

The CDR3 loop reads CSAPAMAGARDTQYF. The CDR3, as DNA: TGCAGCGCCCCCGCGATGGCGGGGGCCAGAGATACGCAGTATTTT. J is TRBJ2-3 and V is TRBV29-1, with D maybe TRBD2 (7 bases). Germline V gene data show CDR1 as SQVTM and CDR2 as ANQGSEA. V shed 7 bases and J shed 5 bases, with 22 bases lying between them. This CDR3 spans 15 amino acids.

This clone has only a few counts. J is TRBJ2-3 and V is TRBV6-6, with D unclear. CDR1 is MNHNY, CDR2 SVGAGI, per germline (reference sequence). The V end lost 3 bases, the J end lost 2 bases, and 9 bases lay between the germline ends. This CDR3 is 14 amino acids long. The CDR3 spells CASSYDTSTDTQYF. The CDR3 DNA sequence: TGTGCCAGCAGTTATGACACATCCACAGATACGCAGTATTTT.

The table lists this clone with a few counts. The V gene is TRBV29-1, the J gene TRBJ2-7, with TRBD1 matching 7 bases. The CDR3 length is 13 residues. Trimming cost V 7 bases and J 3 bases; bases outside gene matches: 9. Germline CDR1 reads SQVTM; CDR2 reads ANQGSEA. The CDR3 coding sequence is TGCAGCGCGACCGGGACAGAGGTCTACGAGCAGTACTTC. Its translation is CSATGTEVYEQYF.

The CDR3 region is CASSEYENSPLHF. Written as DNA, the CDR3 is TGTGCCAGCAGTGAATATGAGAATTCACCCCTCCACTTT. V gene TRBV6-1 combines with J gene TRBJ1-6; D gene ambiguous. V was cut by 2 bases and J by 7 bases, with 6 bases left in between. The CDR3 runs 13 residues. Germline CDR1 is MNHNS and CDR2 is SASEGT.

The gene calls are TRBV4-1 and TRBJ2-2, with unresolved D. Germline CDR1 and CDR2: MGHRA and YSYEKL. The V end was cut by 1 base, the J end by 4 bases, with 10 bases between. The CDR3 runs to 15 residues. CDR3 DNA: TGCGCCAGCAGCCAAGCCCCTCTGGCCACCGGGGAGCTGTTTTTT. Translating it yields CASSQAPLATGELFF.

This clone was detected only once. The V and J genes are TRBV30 and TRBJ2-1; 8 nucleotides line up with TRBD1. With V trimmed by 1 base and J by 8 bases, 13 bases remained unmatched. Germline-derived CDR1 and CDR2 are GTSNPN and SVGIG (reference sequence). CDR3 size: 16 residues. The CDR3 nucleotides read TGTGCCTGGAGTGCATCAGACAGGGGAGTCGTACATGAGCAGTTCTTC. Translating gives CAWSASDRGVVHEQFF.

Of note for this clone: This sample also contains other DNA sequences that code for the same CDR3. The CDR3 loop is CASSLTGGAGYEQYF. The CDR3 DNA reads TGTGCCAGCAGCTTAACAGGGGGCGCGGGCTACGAGCAGTACTTC. V gene TRBV7-3 combines with J gene TRBJ2-7; 7 positions match TRBD1. Unmatched junction bases numbered 5, after V lost 0 bases and J lost 3 bases. Germline loops: CDR1 SGHTA, CDR2 FQGTGA. This CDR3 has 15 amino acids.

This chain links TRBV19 with TRBJ2-1, with D possibly TRBD2 on 6 matching bases. This CDR3 has 12 residues. Trimming removed 10 bases from V and 4 bases from J, with 11 bases in between. Looked up from germline, CDR1 is LNHDA and CDR2 is SQIVND (reference sequence). The CDR3 here is CAIPGLYNEQFF. DNA for the CDR3: TGTGCCATACCGGGACTTTACAATGAGCAGTTCTTC.

CDR3 protein: CSVEGHQDSSNEQFF. The CDR3 DNA follows: TGCAGCGTTGAAGGTCACCAGGACTCAAGCAATGAGCAGTTCTTC. V usage is TRBV29-1 and J usage is TRBJ2-1, with D tentatively TRBD2 (5 bases). The CDR3 consists of 15 residues. The V and J ends lost 1 base and 6 bases respectively, with 16 bases between them. The germline CDR1 and CDR2 sequences are SQVTM and ANQGSEA.

This sequence joins TRBV5-4 and TRBJ2-1; 13 bases fit TRBD2. Germline loops: CDR1 SGHNT, CDR2 YYREEE (reference sequence). The CDR3 runs 17 residues. The V segment lost 3 bases and the J segment 0 bases; nucleotides outside the gene matches: 3. CDR3 region: CASSSGLAGSSYNEQFF. The CDR3 coding sequence is TGTGCCAGCAGCTCGGGACTAGCGGGGTCCTCCTACAATGAGCAGTTCTTC. The full variable domain, completed using reference TRBV5-4 and TRBJ2-1, is ETGVTQSPTHLIKTRGQQVTLRCSSQSGHNTVSWYQQALGQGPQFIFQYYREEENGRGNFPPRFSGLQFPNYSSELNVNALELDDSALYLCASSSGLAGSSYNEQFFGPGTRLTVL.

Details on this clone: Other DNA sequences in this sample translate to the same CDR3. The chain has TRBV7-8 and TRBJ1-1, with 8 bases identical to TRBD1. Germline values: CDR1 SGHVS, CDR2 FQNEAQ. After removal of 3 bases from V and 4 bases from J, the junction contained 4 bases not matched to a gene. The CDR3 is 14 residues long. The CDR3 coding sequence is TGTGCCAGCAGCTTGGACAGGGTAGGCACTGAAGCTTTCTTT. Its translation: CASSLDRVGTEAFF.

The chain has TRBV18 and TRBJ2-2; D perhaps matches TRBD1 (5 bases). The CDR3 covers 15 residues. Germline V gene lookup returns CDR1 KGHSH and CDR2 LQKENI. Trimming left V 5 bases short and J 1 base short, with 11 bases between. In DNA form, the CDR3 reads TGTGCCAGCTCATCCTTAGACAGGAACACCGGGGAGCTGTTTTTT. Protein: CASSSLDRNTGELFF.

This clone was detected a few times. The rearrangement uses TRBV5-1 and TRBJ2-7; the D call may be TRBD1 or TRBD2 (6 bases each). The germline V and J ends were trimmed by 7 bases and 6 bases, with 20 bases remaining between them. Germline V gene sequence: CDR1 SGHRS, CDR2 YFSETQ. The CDR3 contains 14 residues. The CDR3 DNA reads TGCGCCAGCGCGGAGGGGGTAGTCCTTCGCGAGCAGTACTTC. As protein: CASAEGVVLREQYF. The entire variable domain, with the rest obtained from reference TRBV5-1 and TRBJ2-7, is as follows: KAGVTQTPRYLIKTRGQQVTLSCSPISGHRSVSWYQQTPGQGLQFLFEYFSETQRNKGNFPGRFSGRQFSNSRSEMNVSTLELGDSALYLCASAEGVVLREQYFGPGTRLTVT.

The genes are TRBV9 and TRBJ2-7; 8 bases map to TRBD1. The germline V gene encodes CDR1 SGDLS and CDR2 YYNGEE. This CDR3 is built from 15 residues. V shed 2 bases and J 5 bases; nucleotides not matched to a gene: 9. CDR3 region: CASSVEGRGQDEQYF. In DNA form, the CDR3 reads TGTGCCAGCAGCGTTGAGGGCAGGGGGCAGGACGAGCAGTACTTC.